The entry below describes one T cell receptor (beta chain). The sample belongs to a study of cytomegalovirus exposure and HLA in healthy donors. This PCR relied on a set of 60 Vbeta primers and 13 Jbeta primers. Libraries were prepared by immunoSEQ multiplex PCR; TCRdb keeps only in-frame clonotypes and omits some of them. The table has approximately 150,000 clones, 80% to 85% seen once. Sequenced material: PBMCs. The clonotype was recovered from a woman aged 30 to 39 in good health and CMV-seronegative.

CDR3 residues: CASRLAGGPDTQYF. CDR3 coding DNA: TGTGCCAGCAGATTAGCGGGGGGGCCCGATACGCAGTATTTT. This rearrangement joins TRBV2 to TRBJ2-3; 11 bases match TRBD2. CDR1 is SNHLY, CDR2 FYNNEI, per germline. V gave up 6 bases and J gave up 6 bases; unmatched junction bases: 5. This CDR3 is built from 14 residues.